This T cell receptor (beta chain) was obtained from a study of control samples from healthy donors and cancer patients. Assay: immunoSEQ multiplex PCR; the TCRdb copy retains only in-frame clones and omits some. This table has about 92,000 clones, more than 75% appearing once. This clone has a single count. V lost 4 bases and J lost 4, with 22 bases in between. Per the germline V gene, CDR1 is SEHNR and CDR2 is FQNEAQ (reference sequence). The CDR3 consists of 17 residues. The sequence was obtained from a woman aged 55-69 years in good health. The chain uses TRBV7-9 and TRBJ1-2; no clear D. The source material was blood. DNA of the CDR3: TGTGCCAGCAGCTCTAGCGTTACACTTCCGGGCCGCTATGGCTACACCTTC. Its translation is CASSSSVTLPGRYGYTF.